The rows below give T cell receptor beta chains drawn from one sample of a study of T cell changes during pregnancy in multiple sclerosis. Profiling relied on immunoSEQ multiplex PCR, and the TCRdb table lists in-frame clones only, not all of them. The sample yields 90,000 or so clones, 94% seen once. This specimen was peripheral blood, taken after pregnancy. Every receptor here comes from a female donor in good health, enrolled as a control in a pregnancy study. The CDR3 runs from the conserved cysteine through the conserved F or W. A D gene is named only where the DNA matches it firmly. Expanded clones are given a class, and other clones once, few, many or no size at all.

size | J | D | V | DNA | CDR3
NA | TRBJ2-7 | TRBD2 | TRBV2 | TGTGCCAGCAGTGGAGGACTAGCGGGAGGGCCTAGTTGGGAGCAGTACTTC | CASSGGLAGGPSWEQYF
NA | TRBJ2-7 | TRBD1 | TRBV2 | TGTGCCAGCAGAGAAGGGACAGTTTCTTCCTACGAGCAGTACTTC | CASREGTVSSYEQYF
once | TRBJ2-5 | NA | TRBV5-1 | TGCGCCAGCAGCTTCGCAGGGATAGAGACCCAGTACTTC | CASSFAGIETQYF
NA | TRBJ1-1 | NA | TRBV6-1 | TGTGCCAGCGAGTCACAGCCTATGAACACTGAAGCTTTCTTT | CASESQPMNTEAFF
NA | TRBJ2-1 | TRBD2 | TRBV5-1 | TGCGCCAGCAGCTCCCGACTAGCGCAAGTCAGTGAGCAGTTCTTC | CASSSRLAQVSEQFF
once | TRBJ1-5 | NA | TRBV5-6 | TGTGCCAGCAGCTTGGTGTGGCTCAGAAGAAAGCCCCAGCATTTT | CASSLVWLRRKPQHF
NA | TRBJ2-5 | TRBD1 | TRBV19 | TGTGCCAGTAGGGACAGGGGCGTGGGAGAGACCCAGTACTTC | CASRDRGVGETQYF
NA | TRBJ1-1 | NA | TRBV4-1 | TGCGCCAGCAGCCAACCGACAGCCAAGAACACTGAAGCTTTCTTT | CASSQPTAKNTEAFF
NA | TRBJ1-5 | TRBD1 | TRBV7-2 | TGTGCCAGCAGCATCGACAGGGGAAGCAATCAGCCCCAGCATTTT | CASSIDRGSNQPQHF
NA | TRBJ2-7 | TRBD1 | TRBV7-8 | TGTGCCAGCAGCTTAGCTCGGGACAGGGTGGACGAGCAGTACTTC | CASSLARDRVDEQYF
NA | TRBJ1-2 | TRBD1 | TRBV5-6 | TGTGCCAGCAGCTATAGACAGGGGACCTACTATGGCTACACCTTC | CASSYRQGTYYGYTF
once | TRBJ2-5 | TRBD2 | TRBV5-1 | TGCGCCAGCAGCCCTAGCGGGAACCAAGAGACCCAGTACTTC | CASSPSGNQETQYF
NA | TRBJ1-4 | NA | TRBV28 | TGTGCCAGCACCCGCCTCGGTGAAAAACTGTTTTTT | CASTRLGEKLFF
NA | TRBJ1-1 | TRBD1 | TRBV28 | TGTGCCAGCAGTCTTGGACAGGGGAAAGCTTTCTTT | CASSLGQGKAFF
NA | TRBJ2-7 | TRBD2 | TRBV5-1 | TGCGCCAGCCAACAAGCGGGAGCTAACAACGAGCAGTACTTC | CASQQAGANNEQYF
NA | TRBJ2-1 | TRBD2 | TRBV2 | TGTGCCAGCAGTTACCTAGCGGGAGTAAACAATGAGCAGTTCTTC | CASSYLAGVNNEQFF
NA | TRBJ2-4 | TRBD2 | TRBV7-8 | TGTGCCAGCAGCTTGTCCAGCGGGAGTGCCAAAAACATTCAGTACTTC | CASSLSSGSAKNIQYF
NA | TRBJ2-2 | TRBD1 | TRBV2 | TGTGCCAGCAGTAGCTCGGGACAGGGTTTTGTGGAGCTGTTTTTT | CASSSSGQGFVELFF
NA | TRBJ2-7 | TRBD1 | TRBV11-3 | TGTGCCAGCAGCCCCGGACAGGTGAGCGGCGAGCAGTACTTC | CASSPGQVSGEQYF
NA | TRBJ2-7 | NA | TRBV4-2 | TGTGCCAGCAGCCAAGTTATCAACGAGGCCCACGAGCAGTACTTC | CASSQVINEAHEQYF
NA | TRBJ2-7 | NA | TRBV28 | TGTGCCAGCAGTTTATATGGAGGGGCCTTCGAGCAGTACTTC | CASSLYGGAFEQYF
NA | TRBJ2-7 | TRBD2 | TRBV15 | TGTGCCACCAGCAGGGGCCTAGCGGGAGGGGACGAGCAGTACTTC | CATSRGLAGGDEQYF
NA | TRBJ1-6 | NA | TRBV5-6 | TGTGCCAGCAGCTTCCTGACAGATGATTCACCCCTCCACTTT | CASSFLTDDSPLHF
NA | TRBJ1-5 | NA | TRBV10-1 | TGCGCCAGCAGTTGGCGAGACAGCTCTAGCAATCAGCCCCAGCATTTT | CASSWRDSSSNQPQHF
NA | TRBJ2-3 | NA | TRBV18 | TGTGCCAGCTCCTCGGACTTGCTAAGCACAGATACGCAGTATTTT | CASSSDLLSTDTQYF
NA | TRBJ2-7 | TRBD2 | TRBV2 | TGTGCCAGTAGCGGGAGCGGCTACGAGCAGTACTTC | CASSGSGYEQYF
NA | TRBJ1-2 | NA | TRBV7-2 | TGTGCCAGCAGCCCGGACAGAAATTATGGCTACACCTTC | CASSPDRNYGYTF
NA | TRBJ1-2 | NA | TRBV19 | TGTGCCAGTAGTCCCCAGTCGGGCTATGGCTACACCTTC | CASSPQSGYGYTF
NA | TRBJ2-2 | NA | TRBV4-1 | TGCGCCAGCAGCCAAAACCCCGGGGGTAACACCGGGGAGCTGTTTTTT | CASSQNPGGNTGELFF
once | TRBJ2-7 | NA | TRBV5-6 | TGTGCCAGCAGCTGGGGGACTCCCACCTACGAGCAGTACTTC | CASSWGTPTYEQYF
NA | TRBJ2-3 | NA | TRBV28 | TGTGCCAGCAGTTTAACTAACGGGTTCATCACAGATACGCAGTATTTT | CASSLTNGFITDTQYF
NA | TRBJ1-1 | NA | TRBV9 | TGTGCCAGCAGCGTAGCCCTAAAGAACACTGAAGCTTTCTTT | CASSVALKNTEAFF
NA | TRBJ1-2 | TRBD1 | TRBV6-5 | TGTGCCAGCAGAAAACAGGGGAACTATGGCTACACCTTC | CASRKQGNYGYTF
NA | TRBJ2-5 | TRBD2 | TRBV5-4 | TGTGCCAGCAGCGCTTACATGACTAGCGGGAGGCAAGAGACCCAGTACTTC | CASSAYMTSGRQETQYF
NA | TRBJ1-5 | TRBD1 | TRBV4-1 | TGCGCCAGCAGCCGGAGACAGGGGGTAAATCAGCCCCAGCATTTT | CASSRRQGVNQPQHF
NA | TRBJ1-1 | TRBD1 | TRBV2 | TGTGCCAGCAGGGAACAGGGGGCTCGCACTGAAGCTTTCTTT | CASREQGARTEAFF
NA | TRBJ1-2 | NA | TRBV28 | TGTGCCAGCAGTTTGAGGGGCTACACCTTC | CASSLRGYTF
NA | TRBJ2-4 | NA | TRBV9 | TGTGCCAGCAGCGTAGAACAGGACAGCCCTGGGGTTCAGTACTTC | CASSVEQDSPGVQYF
NA | TRBJ2-5 | NA | TRBV5-1 | TGCGCCAGCAGCTTGGGATTGAGTGGCCGGGGGAAGACCCAGTACTTC | CASSLGLSGRGKTQYF
NA | TRBJ2-7 | TRBD1 | TRBV13 | TGTGCCAGCAGCTCCCTGCATGACAGGGACCCCTACGAGCAGTACTTC | CASSSLHDRDPYEQYF